The rows below give T cell receptor beta chains drawn from one sample of a study of cytomegalovirus exposure and HLA in healthy donors. The assay was immunoSEQ multiplex PCR, and TCRdb's table has in-frame clones only and misses some. Among some 150,000 clones, about 80% were seen once, and the ten largest hold approximately 6.3%. The sample taken for sequencing was PBMCs. All receptors derive from a woman aged 45-59 years in good health and CMV-seropositive. Both conserved end residues are part of each CDR3. A D gene is named only where the DNA matches it firmly. Clone sizes are given selectively: once, few, many, or a class where the clone is expanded.

clone size: NA; V gene: TRBV7-9; J gene: TRBJ2-1; D gene: TRBD2; CDR3 protein: CASSPGPLAGANEQFF; CDR3 DNA: TGTGCCAGCAGCCCCGGGCCCCTAGCGGGAGCCAATGAGCAGTTCTTC
clone size: NA; V gene: TRBV7-8; J gene: TRBJ2-7; D gene: TRBD1; CDR3 protein: CASSSSGTGSYEQYF; CDR3 DNA: TGTGCCAGCAGCTCTTCCGGGACAGGCTCCTACGAGCAGTACTTC
clone size: NA; V gene: TRBV11-2; J gene: TRBJ1-2; D gene: NA; CDR3 protein: CASSLDGQFYGYTF; CDR3 DNA: TGTGCCAGCAGCTTAGACGGACAGTTCTATGGCTACACCTTC
clone size: NA; V gene: TRBV6-1; J gene: TRBJ2-7; D gene: NA; CDR3 protein: CASSEASLVYEQYF; CDR3 DNA: TGTGCCAGCAGTGAAGCTAGTCTAGTTTACGAGCAGTACTTC
clone size: NA; V gene: TRBV2; J gene: TRBJ2-2; D gene: NA; CDR3 protein: CASIRGPGPGTGELFF; CDR3 DNA: TGTGCCAGCATTCGGGGTCCAGGACCCGGCACCGGGGAGCTGTTTTTT
clone size: NA; V gene: TRBV30; J gene: TRBJ1-1; D gene: NA; CDR3 protein: CAWTTGGPEAFF; CDR3 DNA: TGTGCCTGGACCACGGGGGGCCCTGAAGCTTTCTTT
clone size: NA; V gene: TRBV27; J gene: TRBJ2-7; D gene: NA; CDR3 protein: CASRPRGDRPYEQYF; CDR3 DNA: TGTGCCAGCAGGCCACGGGGAGACAGGCCCTACGAGCAGTACTTC
clone size: NA; V gene: TRBV5-1; J gene: TRBJ2-1; D gene: NA; CDR3 protein: CASSSEYANEQFF; CDR3 DNA: TGCGCCAGCAGCTCGGAGTATGCGAATGAGCAGTTCTTC
clone size: NA; V gene: TRBV6-5; J gene: TRBJ2-1; D gene: NA; CDR3 protein: CASSYTIWHEQFF; CDR3 DNA: TGTGCCAGCAGTTACACGATATGGCATGAGCAGTTCTTC
clone size: NA; V gene: TRBV5-1; J gene: TRBJ1-2; D gene: NA; CDR3 protein: CASSSETGTYGYTF; CDR3 DNA: TGCGCCAGCAGCTCTGAGACAGGAACTTATGGCTACACCTTC
clone size: NA; V gene: TRBV5-4; J gene: TRBJ2-1; D gene: NA; CDR3 protein: CASSVLRGTYNEQFF; CDR3 DNA: TGTGCCAGCAGCGTTCTACGGGGGACCTACAATGAGCAGTTCTTC
clone size: NA; V gene: TRBV13; J gene: TRBJ2-5; D gene: TRBD1; CDR3 protein: CASSSTGWDREETQYF; CDR3 DNA: TGTGCCAGCAGCTCAACAGGATGGGACAGGGAAGAGACCCAGTACTTC
clone size: NA; V gene: TRBV2; J gene: TRBJ1-6; D gene: NA; CDR3 protein: CASSELSYNSPLHF; CDR3 DNA: TGTGCCAGCAGTGAACTCTCTTATAATTCACCCCTCCACTTT
clone size: few; V gene: TRBV5-1; J gene: TRBJ2-7; D gene: NA; CDR3 protein: CASSLEAGVSYEQYF; CDR3 DNA: TGCGCCAGCAGCTTGGAGGCAGGGGTCTCCTACGAGCAGTACTTC
clone size: once; V gene: TRBV6-1; J gene: TRBJ1-2; D gene: NA; CDR3 protein: CASLRGGYTF; CDR3 DNA: TGTGCCAGTCTTAGGGGAGGCTACACCTTC
clone size: NA; V gene: TRBV5-8; J gene: TRBJ2-1; D gene: TRBD2; CDR3 protein: CASSFTSGDGDEQFF; CDR3 DNA: TGTGCCAGCAGCTTCACCAGCGGGGACGGGGATGAGCAGTTCTTC
clone size: NA; V gene: TRBV5-1; J gene: TRBJ1-1; D gene: NA; CDR3 protein: CASSLGQAPNTEAFF; CDR3 DNA: TGCGCCAGCAGCTTGGGTCAGGCCCCTAACACTGAAGCTTTCTTT
clone size: NA; V gene: TRBV5-6; J gene: TRBJ1-2; D gene: TRBD1; CDR3 protein: CASSLRQGAVGYGYTF; CDR3 DNA: TGTGCCAGCAGCTTGCGACAGGGGGCGGTAGGCTATGGCTACACCTTC
clone size: NA; V gene: TRBV25-1; J gene: TRBJ2-3; D gene: NA; CDR3 protein: CASSEWGGGPSDTQYF; CDR3 DNA: TGTGCCAGCAGTGAATGGGGCGGGGGCCCTTCAGATACGCAGTATTTT
clone size: NA; V gene: TRBV4-1; J gene: TRBJ2-7; D gene: TRBD1; CDR3 protein: CASSPTGGISYEQYF; CDR3 DNA: TGCGCCAGCAGCCCGACAGGGGGCATCTCCTACGAGCAGTACTTC
clone size: NA; V gene: TRBV7-2; J gene: TRBJ2-4; D gene: NA; CDR3 protein: CASSLSLQALNIQYF; CDR3 DNA: TGTGCCAGCAGCTTATCCCTTCAGGCCTTAAACATTCAGTACTTC
clone size: NA; V gene: TRBV11-2; J gene: TRBJ2-7; D gene: NA; CDR3 protein: CASSFTQDSTVGQYF; CDR3 DNA: TGTGCCAGCAGCTTTACCCAAGACAGTACCGTGGGGCAGTACTTC
clone size: NA; V gene: TRBV2; J gene: TRBJ2-1; D gene: TRBD2; CDR3 protein: CASSEGTSVFLGVF; CDR3 DNA: TGTGCCAGCAGTGAAGGGACTAGCGTATTCCTAGGAGTCTTC
clone size: NA; V gene: TRBV11-2; J gene: TRBJ1-4; D gene: NA; CDR3 protein: CASSFRGNEKLFF; CDR3 DNA: TGTGCCAGCAGCTTCCGGGGTAATGAAAAACTGTTTTTT
clone size: NA; V gene: TRBV6-5; J gene: TRBJ2-3; D gene: NA; CDR3 protein: CASSYFGRGSTDTQYF; CDR3 DNA: TGTGCCAGCAGTTACTTCGGGCGGGGTTCTACAGATACGCAGTATTTT
clone size: NA; V gene: TRBV9; J gene: TRBJ1-6; D gene: NA; CDR3 protein: CASSSSDRNYSPLHF; CDR3 DNA: TGTGCCAGCAGCTCCTCGGACAGAAACTATTCACCCCTCCACTTT
clone size: NA; V gene: TRBV7-2; J gene: TRBJ1-3; D gene: NA; CDR3 protein: CASRQGSGNTIYF; CDR3 DNA: TGTGCCAGCAGGCAGGGTTCTGGAAACACCATATATTTT
clone size: NA; V gene: TRBV2; J gene: TRBJ1-2; D gene: NA; CDR3 protein: CASSEAGPLYGYTF; CDR3 DNA: TGTGCCAGCAGTGAAGCGGGGCCCCTCTATGGCTACACCTTC
clone size: few; V gene: TRBV7-2; J gene: TRBJ2-1; D gene: NA; CDR3 protein: CASSAKGGGKVNEQFF; CDR3 DNA: TGTGCCAGCAGCGCAAAAGGGGGGGGCAAGGTTAATGAGCAGTTCTTC
clone size: once; V gene: TRBV6-1; J gene: TRBJ2-7; D gene: TRBD1; CDR3 protein: CASRDRGPYEQYF; CDR3 DNA: TGTGCCAGCAGGGACAGGGGGCCCTACGAGCAGTACTTC
clone size: NA; V gene: TRBV7-9; J gene: TRBJ1-2; D gene: NA; CDR3 protein: CASSSGSNYGYTF; CDR3 DNA: TGTGCCAGCAGCTCGGGAAGTAACTATGGCTACACCTTC
clone size: NA; V gene: TRBV9; J gene: TRBJ2-1; D gene: TRBD2; CDR3 protein: CASSDGGAIDEQFF; CDR3 DNA: TGTGCCAGCAGCGACGGGGGGGCCATCGATGAGCAGTTCTTC
clone size: NA; V gene: TRBV9; J gene: TRBJ2-2; D gene: TRBD1; CDR3 protein: CASSFLQGAGTGELFF; CDR3 DNA: TGTGCCAGCAGCTTCCTACAGGGGGCGGGCACCGGGGAGCTGTTTTTT
clone size: once; V gene: TRBV2; J gene: TRBJ1-3; D gene: TRBD1; CDR3 protein: CASNAQGGRGNTIYF; CDR3 DNA: TGTGCCAGCAATGCGCAGGGGGGTCGAGGAAACACCATATATTTT
clone size: NA; V gene: TRBV30; J gene: TRBJ1-1; D gene: TRBD1; CDR3 protein: CAWSSLGQVNTEAFF; CDR3 DNA: TGTGCCTGGAGTTCCCTCGGACAGGTGAACACTGAAGCTTTCTTT
clone size: NA; V gene: TRBV6-1; J gene: TRBJ2-3; D gene: TRBD2; CDR3 protein: CASRGLAGSDTQYF; CDR3 DNA: TGTGCCAGCAGGGGACTAGCGGGTTCAGATACGCAGTATTTT
clone size: NA; V gene: TRBV7-9; J gene: TRBJ2-3; D gene: NA; CDR3 protein: CSSSLLSDTQYF; CDR3 DNA: TGTTCCAGCAGCCTCCTGTCAGATACGCAGTATTTT
clone size: NA; V gene: TRBV7-9; J gene: TRBJ2-7; D gene: NA; CDR3 protein: CASSLGGGVDEQYF; CDR3 DNA: TGTGCCAGCAGCTTAGGTGGGGGCGTCGACGAGCAGTACTTC
clone size: NA; V gene: TRBV6-5; J gene: TRBJ1-1; D gene: TRBD1; CDR3 protein: CASSPGQGMNTEAFF; CDR3 DNA: TGTGCCAGCAGTCCGGGACAGGGAATGAACACTGAAGCTTTCTTT
clone size: NA; V gene: TRBV29-1; J gene: TRBJ2-7; D gene: NA; CDR3 protein: CSVEIGGAKNEQYF; CDR3 DNA: TGCAGCGTTGAGATTGGGGGCGCAAAGAACGAGCAGTACTTC
clone size: NA; V gene: TRBV11-2; J gene: TRBJ2-2; D gene: NA; CDR3 protein: CASSQLGIGELFF; CDR3 DNA: TGTGCCAGCAGTCAACTAGGGATCGGGGAGCTGTTTTTT
clone size: NA; V gene: TRBV4-1; J gene: TRBJ2-7; D gene: NA; CDR3 protein: CASSQDYFSSYEQYF; CDR3 DNA: TGCGCCAGCAGCCAAGACTACTTTAGCTCCTACGAGCAGTACTTC
clone size: NA; V gene: TRBV2; J gene: TRBJ1-6; D gene: NA; CDR3 protein: CASRRVEGLRDSPLHF; CDR3 DNA: TGTGCCAGCAGGAGGGTGGAGGGCCTGCGAGATTCACCCCTCCACTTT
clone size: NA; V gene: TRBV5-3; J gene: TRBJ2-6; D gene: TRBD1; CDR3 protein: CARSLKRGPPSGANVLTF; CDR3 DNA: TGTGCCAGAAGCTTGAAAAGGGGGCCCCCGTCTGGGGCCAACGTCCTGACTTTC